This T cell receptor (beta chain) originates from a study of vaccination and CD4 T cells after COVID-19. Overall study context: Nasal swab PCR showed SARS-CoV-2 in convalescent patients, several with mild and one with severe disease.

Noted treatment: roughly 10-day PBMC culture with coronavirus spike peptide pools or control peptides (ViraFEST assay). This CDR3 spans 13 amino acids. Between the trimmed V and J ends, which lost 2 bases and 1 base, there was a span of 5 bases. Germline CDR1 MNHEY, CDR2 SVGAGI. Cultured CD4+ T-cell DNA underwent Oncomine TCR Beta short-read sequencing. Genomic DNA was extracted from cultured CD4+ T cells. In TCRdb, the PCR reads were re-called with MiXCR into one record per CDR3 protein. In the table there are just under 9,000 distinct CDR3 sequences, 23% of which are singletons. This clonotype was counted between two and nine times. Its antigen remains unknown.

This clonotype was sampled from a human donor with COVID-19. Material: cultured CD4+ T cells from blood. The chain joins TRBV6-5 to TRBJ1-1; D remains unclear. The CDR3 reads CASSYPGNTEAFF. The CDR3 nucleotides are TGTGCCAGCAGTTACCCAGGGAACACTGAAGCTTTCTTT.